This TCR beta chain was identified during a study of OX40 agonist ivuxolimab in advanced cancers. Regarding the study in general: The costimulatory receptor OX40 (CD134) was targeted by ivuxolimab, a fully human IgG2 agonistic monoclonal antibody. Intravenous ivuxolimab was administered to patients every 2 weeks at six dose levels: 0.01, 0.1, 0.3, 1.5, 3 and 10 mg/kg. Peripheral TCRbeta sequencing was intended to test whether TCR sequence diversity was altered and clonal T-cell expansion was caused by ivuxolimab. The paper reports the monotherapy dose-escalation portion (N of about 51 patients) of the phase I ivuxolimab trial. The dose-escalation cohort was about 87% male with a mean age of around 62 years, ranging from roughly 20 to 80. Prior anti-PD-1, anti-PD-L1 or anti-CTLA-4 therapy was permitted, and approximately 39% of dose-escalation patients had received checkpoint inhibitors. Three dose-escalation patients achieved partial responses, one with hepatocellular carcinoma and two with cutaneous melanoma. Of the roughly 51 patients in dose escalation, 19 had hepatocellular carcinoma, around 15 had melanoma, 9 had renal cell carcinoma and 9 had head and neck cancer.

The full study reports these points: Low levels of normalized T-cell clonal expansion were also shown by some nonresponding patients. After ivuxolimab, CD8+ T cells had more expanded clones than CD4+ T cells on average. In the 0.1-3.0 mg/kg groups, partial responders had among the lowest normalized peripheral clonal expansion, particularly in CD8+ T cells. Which antigens the clonally expanded peripheral T cells were specific for was not determined. At doses of 0.1 to 3.0 mg/kg, clonal expansion of both CD4+ and CD8+ T cells in blood was seen between baseline and week 6.

The trial excluded patients who had a history of autoimmune disease or were on systemic immunosuppression. Peripheral blood for TCR sequencing was collected from all dose cohorts at baseline, on cycle 4 day 1, and on cycle 7 day 1. The samples were drawn from a first-in-human, open-label, multicenter phase I dose-escalation trial of ivuxolimab. Adults with locally advanced or metastatic melanoma, renal cell carcinoma, hepatocellular carcinoma or head and neck squamous cell carcinoma were enrolled in the trial. Before TCR sequencing, CD4+ T cells and CD8+ T cells from peripheral blood were sorted into separate populations. For sequencing of the TCRbeta CDR3 region, genomic DNA was extracted from the sorted cells. TCRbeta CDR3 regions were sequenced using the immunoSEQ Assay. TCRdb obtained this table from immuneACCESS and retained in-frame rearrangements with V and J assigned. These tables miss some clones; where compared with another copy, unresolved V genes account for less than half of the shortfall, and the remainder is unexplained. For this sample the table gives approximately 58,000 clones, of which 80% to 90% were detected only once. 0.88% of the sample is taken by the ten largest.

Deletion took 5 bases off V and 1 base off J, with a span of 12 bases between the germline ends. The germline V gene supplies CDR1 MDHEN and CDR2 SYDVKM. There are 16 amino acids in the CDR3, from cysteine to phenylalanine inclusive. The CDR3 DNA has 48 bases and is translated from base 1. Regarding this clone: Its recognized antigen is unknown. Base quality data are lacking; no much larger clone is found one base away.

This TCR was recovered from an adult with an advanced solid tumor such as melanoma, head and neck, liver or kidney cancer. The sequenced sample was CD4+ or CD8+ T cells sorted from blood, obtained in a trial of the OX40 agonist ivuxolimab. Recombination joined TRBV28 with TRBJ2-6; TRBD1 is possibly the D segment (6 matching bases). The CDR3 protein sequence reads: CASSAHRVSGANVLTF. DNA sequence: TGTGCCAGCAGTGCCCACAGGGTTTCTGGGGCCAACGTCCTGACTTTC.